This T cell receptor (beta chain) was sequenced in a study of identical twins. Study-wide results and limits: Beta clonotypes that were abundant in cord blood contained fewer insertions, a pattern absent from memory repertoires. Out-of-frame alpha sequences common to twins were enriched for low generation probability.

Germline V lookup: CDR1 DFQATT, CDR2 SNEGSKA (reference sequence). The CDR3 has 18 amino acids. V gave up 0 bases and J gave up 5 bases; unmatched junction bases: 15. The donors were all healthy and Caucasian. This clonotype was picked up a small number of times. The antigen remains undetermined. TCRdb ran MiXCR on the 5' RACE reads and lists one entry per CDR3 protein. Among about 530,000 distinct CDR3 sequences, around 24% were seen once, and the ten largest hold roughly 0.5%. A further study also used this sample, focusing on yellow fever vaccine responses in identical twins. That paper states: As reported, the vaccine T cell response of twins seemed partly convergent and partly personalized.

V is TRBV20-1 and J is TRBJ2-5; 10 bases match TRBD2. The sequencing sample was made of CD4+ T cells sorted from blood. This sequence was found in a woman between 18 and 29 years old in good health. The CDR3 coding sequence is TGCAGTGCTAGAGATGGGGCTAGCGGGGGCTATAGAGGGGAGACCCAGTACTTC. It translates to CSARDGASGGYRGETQYF.